Following are 9 T cell receptor beta chains from one sample sequenced in a study of shared clonotypes between healthy human individuals. TCRdb keeps only in-frame clones here, not all; method: immunoSEQ multiplex PCR. The sample shows about 1 million clones, around 74% of them seen only once. Source material: memory CD4+ T cells sorted from blood. Subset denoted: CD45RA-negative fraction. All receptors derive from a man aged 18 to 29 in good health.

This sequence joins TRBV27 and TRBJ2-2, with unresolved D. Per the germline V gene, CDR1 is MNHEY and CDR2 is SMNVEV (reference sequence). The CDR3 runs to 14 residues. Trimming took 6 bases from V and 2 from J, leaving 10 bases between them. The CDR3 DNA reads TGTGCCAGCAGCCATAACGGTAACACCGGGGAGCTGTTTTTT. Translation: CASSHNGNTGELFF.

This chain connects TRBV29-1 to TRBJ2-1; no definite D call. CDR3 length: 11 residues. Trimming removed 4 bases at V and 4 bases at J, with 5 bases between. Germline values: CDR1 SQVTM, CDR2 ANQGSEA. The CDR3 protein is CSVVQYNEQFF. CDR3 DNA sequence: TGCAGCGTTGTGCAGTACAATGAGCAGTTCTTC.

The chain couples TRBV18 to TRBJ2-2, with TRBD2 as a possible D gene (5 bases). The CDR3 is 15 residues long. Per the germline V gene, CDR1 is KGHSH and CDR2 is LQKENI. Trimming shortened V by 6 bases and J by 4 bases, and 15 bases separated the two germline ends. This chain's CDR3 is CASSPSERATGELFF. The CDR3 region has the DNA TGTGCCAGCTCCCCCTCTGAGAGGGCCACCGGGGAGCTGTTTTTT.

The chain has TRBV6-1 and TRBJ2-5, with TRBD1 identical over 10 bases. Germline V gene lookup returns CDR1 MNHNS and CDR2 SASEGT. J was trimmed by 5 bases and V by 6 bases; bases with no gene match: 6. The CDR3 sequence is 14 residues long. This chain's CDR3 is CASRLTGGWETQYF. As DNA, the CDR3 is TGTGCCAGCAGGCTGACAGGGGGCTGGGAGACCCAGTACTTC.

The chain carries TRBV10-3 and TRBJ2-7, with D maybe TRBD1 (6 bases). The length of the CDR3 is 13 residues. Germline lookup yields CDR1 ENHRY and CDR2 SYGVKD. V dropped 10 bases and J dropped 1 base, with 14 bases sitting between them. The CDR3 DNA reads as TGTGCCACCGGCAGTGGACAGTCCTACGAGCAGTACTTC. This codes for CATGSGQSYEQYF.

This clone came up a few times. The chain is built from TRBV29-1 and TRBJ2-3, with D unresolved. Trimming stripped 0 bases from V and 6 bases from J, with 10 bases between. The germline V gene encodes CDR1 SQVTM and CDR2 ANQGSEA. The CDR3 covers 13 residues. Here the CDR3 reads CSVEEGLVDTQYF. The CDR3 DNA is TGCAGCGTTGAAGAGGGTCTGGTCGATACGCAGTATTTT.

This rearrangement joins TRBV7-2 to TRBJ2-7, with a tentative D call TRBD1 (6 bases). CDR3 length: 14 residues. Looked up from germline, CDR1 is SGHTA and CDR2 is FQGNSA. V shed 8 bases and J shed 6 bases, with 20 bases lying between them. The CDR3 here is CASSTGLPSAEQYF. The CDR3 DNA follows: TGTGCCAGCTCTACAGGGCTTCCCTCGGCCGAGCAGTACTTC.

V gene TRBV30 combines with J gene TRBJ2-6; 7 bases are shared with TRBD1. Germline lookup yields CDR1 GTSNPN and CDR2 SVGIG (reference sequence). The CDR3 spans 14 residues. Here the CDR3 DNA reads TGTGCTTCAAACAGGGGATCTGGGGCCAACGTCCTGACTTTC. Translation: CASNRGSGANVLTF.

V gene TRBV30 combines with J gene TRBJ2-5, with D perhaps TRBD2 (7 bases). V dropped 5 bases and J dropped 5 bases, with 15 bases sitting between them. The CDR3 spans 13 residues. The germline V gene encodes CDR1 GTSNPN and CDR2 SVGIG (reference sequence). CDR3 sequence: CAWEGGTRETQYF. Written as DNA, the CDR3 is TGTGCCTGGGAGGGGGGGACTCGGGAGACCCAGTACTTC.